This TCR beta chain was found in a study of T cell responses to AZD1222 COVID-19 vaccine. Overall study findings and caveats: Two doses of AZD1222 preceded a rise in Spike-specific TCR breadth and depth. Most donors were white British, females outnumbered males, and clonal diversity was possibly underestimated.

Turning to this clone: Its antigen remains unidentified.

Germline CDR1 and CDR2: KGHSH and LQKENI. The V gene end was trimmed by 5 bases and the J gene end by 7 bases; junction bases not matched to a gene: 5. CDR3 size: 13 residues. Repertoires were generated with immunoSEQ multiplex PCR, while TCRdb's copy carries only in-frame clones and drops some. The table has about 72,000 clones, 80% to 90% seen once. Specimen: peripheral blood, collected 28 days after the second AZD1222 dose. This TCR was sampled from an adult who received the AZD1222 COVID-19 vaccine. V usage is TRBV18 and J usage is TRBJ1-5; 7 nucleotides line up with TRBD1. CDR3 bases: TGTGCCAGCTCAGCAACAGGGGAGCAGCCCCAGCATTTT. This translates into CASSATGEQPQHF.